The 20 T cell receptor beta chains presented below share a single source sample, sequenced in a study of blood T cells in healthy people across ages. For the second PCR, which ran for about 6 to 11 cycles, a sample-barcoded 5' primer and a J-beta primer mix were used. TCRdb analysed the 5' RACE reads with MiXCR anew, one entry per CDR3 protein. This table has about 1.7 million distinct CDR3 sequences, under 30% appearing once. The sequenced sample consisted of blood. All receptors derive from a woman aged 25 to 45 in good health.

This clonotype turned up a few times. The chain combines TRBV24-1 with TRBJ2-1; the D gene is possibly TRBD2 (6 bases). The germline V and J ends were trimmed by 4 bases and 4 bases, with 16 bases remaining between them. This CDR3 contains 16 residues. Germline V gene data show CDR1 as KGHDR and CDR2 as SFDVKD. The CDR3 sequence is CATSDLEASEYNEQFF. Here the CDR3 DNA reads TGTGCCACCAGTGACTTGGAGGCTAGCGAGTACAATGAGCAGTTCTTC.

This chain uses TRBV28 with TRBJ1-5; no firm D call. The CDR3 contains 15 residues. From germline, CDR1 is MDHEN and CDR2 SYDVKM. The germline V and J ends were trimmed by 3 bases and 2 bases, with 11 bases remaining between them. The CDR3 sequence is CASSFGVGGNQPQHF. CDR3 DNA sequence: TGTGCCAGCAGTTTCGGTGTCGGGGGCAATCAGCCCCAGCATTTT. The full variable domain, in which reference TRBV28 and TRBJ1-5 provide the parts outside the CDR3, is DVKVTQSSRYLVKRTGEKVFLECVQDMDHENMFWYRQDPGLGLRLIYFSYDVKMKEKGDIPEGYSVSREKKERFSLILESASTNQTSMYLCASSFGVGGNQPQHFGDGTRLSIL.

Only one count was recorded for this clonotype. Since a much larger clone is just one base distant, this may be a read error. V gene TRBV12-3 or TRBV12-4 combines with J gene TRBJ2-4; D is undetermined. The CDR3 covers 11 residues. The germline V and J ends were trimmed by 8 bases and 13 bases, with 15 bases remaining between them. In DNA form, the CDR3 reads TGTGCCAGCGAGTTGTACAATGAGCAGTACTTC. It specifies CASELYNEQYF.

In DNA, the CDR3 is TGCAGTGCTAGTAAATTAGCGGGGGGGCCCTACAATGAGCAGTTCTTC. Amino acid sequence: CSASKLAGGPYNEQFF. The rearrangement joins TRBV20-1 to TRBJ2-1; 11 bases agree with TRBD2. V trimming: 3 bases; J trimming: 2 bases; junction bases outside the gene matches: 6. The CDR3 is made up of 16 amino acids. Germline lookup yields CDR1 DFQATT and CDR2 SNEGSKA (reference sequence).

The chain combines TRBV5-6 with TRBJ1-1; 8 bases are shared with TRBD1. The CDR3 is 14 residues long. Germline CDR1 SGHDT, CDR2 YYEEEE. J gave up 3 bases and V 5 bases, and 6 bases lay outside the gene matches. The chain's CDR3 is CASRLTGEDTEAFF. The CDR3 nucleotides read TGTGCCAGCAGATTGACAGGGGAAGACACTGAAGCTTTCTTT.

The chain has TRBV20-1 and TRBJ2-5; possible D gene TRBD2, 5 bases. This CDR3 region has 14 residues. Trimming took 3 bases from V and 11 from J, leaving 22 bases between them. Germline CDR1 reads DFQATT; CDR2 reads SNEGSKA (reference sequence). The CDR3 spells CSASGDSPYNEQYF. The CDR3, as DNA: TGCAGTGCTAGCGGGGATTCCCCCTACAATGAGCAGTACTTC.

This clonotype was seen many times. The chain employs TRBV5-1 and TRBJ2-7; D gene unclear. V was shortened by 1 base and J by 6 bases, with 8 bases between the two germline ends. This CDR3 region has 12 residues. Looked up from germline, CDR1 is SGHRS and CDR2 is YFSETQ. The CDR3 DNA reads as TGCGCCAGCAGCTTGTTTGGTTCCGAGCAGTACTTC. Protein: CASSLFGSEQYF.

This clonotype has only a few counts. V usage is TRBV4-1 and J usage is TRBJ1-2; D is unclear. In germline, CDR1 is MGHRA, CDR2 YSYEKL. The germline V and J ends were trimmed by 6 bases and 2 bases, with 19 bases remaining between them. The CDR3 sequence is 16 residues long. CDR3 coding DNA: TGCGCCAGCAGTAGAGGCCAGTCGGATATCAACTATGGCTACACCTTC. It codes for CASSRGQSDINYGYTF.

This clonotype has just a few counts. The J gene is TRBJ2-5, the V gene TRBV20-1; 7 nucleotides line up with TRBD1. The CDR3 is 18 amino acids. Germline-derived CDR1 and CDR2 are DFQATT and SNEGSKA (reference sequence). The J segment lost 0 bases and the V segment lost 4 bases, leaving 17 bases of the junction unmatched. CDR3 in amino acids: CSANPRFGTATNQETQYF. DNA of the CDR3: TGCAGTGCTAACCCTCGCTTCGGGACAGCAACTAACCAAGAGACCCAGTACTTC.

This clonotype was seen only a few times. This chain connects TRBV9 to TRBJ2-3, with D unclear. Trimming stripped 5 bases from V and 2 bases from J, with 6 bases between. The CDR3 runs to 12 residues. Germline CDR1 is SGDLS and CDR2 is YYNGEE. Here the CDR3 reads CASRPFTDTQYF. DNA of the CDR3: TGTGCCAGCAGGCCCTTCACAGATACGCAGTATTTT.

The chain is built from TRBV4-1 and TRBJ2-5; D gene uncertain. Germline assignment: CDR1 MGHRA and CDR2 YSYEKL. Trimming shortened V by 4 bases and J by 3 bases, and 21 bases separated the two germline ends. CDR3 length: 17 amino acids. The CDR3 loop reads CASSLGYDWQTEETQYF. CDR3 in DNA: TGCGCCAGCAGCCTAGGGTATGACTGGCAGACGGAAGAGACCCAGTACTTC.

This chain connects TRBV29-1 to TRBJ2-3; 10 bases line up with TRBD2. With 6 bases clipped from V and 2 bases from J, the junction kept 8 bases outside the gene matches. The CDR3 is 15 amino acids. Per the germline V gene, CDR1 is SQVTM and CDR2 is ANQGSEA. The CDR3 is CSVIGTSEVTDTQYF. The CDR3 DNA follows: TGCAGCGTCATCGGGACTAGCGAGGTCACAGATACGCAGTATTTT.

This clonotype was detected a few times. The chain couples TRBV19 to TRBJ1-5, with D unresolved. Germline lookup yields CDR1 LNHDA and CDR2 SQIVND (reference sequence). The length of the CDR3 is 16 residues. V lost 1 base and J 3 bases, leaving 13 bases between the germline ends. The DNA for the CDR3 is TGTGCCAGTAGTATAGGTGACCCGAGCATCAATCAGCCCCAGCATTTT. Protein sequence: CASSIGDPSINQPQHF.

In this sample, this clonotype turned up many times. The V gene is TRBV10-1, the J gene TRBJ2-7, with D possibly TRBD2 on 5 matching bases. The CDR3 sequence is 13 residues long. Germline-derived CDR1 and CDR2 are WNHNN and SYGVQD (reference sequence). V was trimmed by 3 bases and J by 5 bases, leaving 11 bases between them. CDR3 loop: CASSESGIHEQYF. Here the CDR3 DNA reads TGCGCCAGCAGTGAATCCGGGATCCACGAGCAGTACTTC.

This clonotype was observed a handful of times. The CDR3 loop reads CASRSSRDRAFYEQYF. The DNA of the CDR3 is TGTGCCAGCAGATCGTCCCGGGACAGGGCTTTCTACGAGCAGTACTTC. The chain has TRBV6-1 and TRBJ2-5; TRBD1 matches at 9 bases. The J call may be mistaken, given a closer DNA end match to TRBJ2-7. The CDR3 is 16 amino acids. Looked up from germline, CDR1 is MNHNS and CDR2 is SASEGT.

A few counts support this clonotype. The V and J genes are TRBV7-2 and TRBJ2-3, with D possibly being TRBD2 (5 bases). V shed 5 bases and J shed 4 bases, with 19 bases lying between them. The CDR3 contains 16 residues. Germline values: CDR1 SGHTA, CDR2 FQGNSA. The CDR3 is CASSTKGERAPDTQYF. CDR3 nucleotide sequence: TGTGCCAGCAGCACGAAGGGAGAAAGGGCCCCAGATACGCAGTATTTT.

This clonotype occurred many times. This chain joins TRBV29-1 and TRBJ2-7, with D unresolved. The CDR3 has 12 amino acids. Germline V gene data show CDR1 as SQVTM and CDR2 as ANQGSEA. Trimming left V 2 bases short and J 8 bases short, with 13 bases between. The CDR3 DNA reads TGCAGCGTTGAAAAGGGTGCTAAGCAGCAGTACTTC. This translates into CSVEKGAKQQYF.

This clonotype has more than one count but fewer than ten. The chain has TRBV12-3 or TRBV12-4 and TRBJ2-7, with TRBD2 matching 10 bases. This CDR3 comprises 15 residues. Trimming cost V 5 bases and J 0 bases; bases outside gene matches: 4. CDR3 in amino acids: CASSHSGRPSYEQYF. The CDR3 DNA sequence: TGTGCCAGCAGTCATAGCGGGAGGCCCTCCTACGAGCAGTACTTC.

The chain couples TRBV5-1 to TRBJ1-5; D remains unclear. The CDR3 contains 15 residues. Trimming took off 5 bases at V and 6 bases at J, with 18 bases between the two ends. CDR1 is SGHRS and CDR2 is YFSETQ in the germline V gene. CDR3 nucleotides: TGCGCCAGCAGACAAACCTCAGCCCCAAGTCAGCCCCAGCATTTT. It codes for CASRQTSAPSQPQHF.

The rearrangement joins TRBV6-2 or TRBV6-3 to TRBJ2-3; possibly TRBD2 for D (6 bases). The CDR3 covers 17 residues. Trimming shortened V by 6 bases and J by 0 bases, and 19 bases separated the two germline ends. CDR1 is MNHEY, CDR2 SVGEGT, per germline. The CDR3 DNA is TGTGCCAGCAGGACTCGGATAGCGGACCCGAGCACAGATACGCAGTATTTT. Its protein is CASRTRIADPSTDTQYF.